Listed here are 10 T cell receptor beta chains from one sample, sequenced in a study of blood T cell repertoires in COVID-19. The assay was immunoSEQ multiplex PCR, and TCRdb's table has in-frame clones only and misses some. The profile shows about 69,000 clones, 60% to 80% of them singletons. The sequencing input was peripheral blood. Receptor source: a human donor in a cohort sampled during active COVID-19.

This chain connects TRBV2 to TRBJ2-1, with 8 bases matching TRBD1. The trim removed 5 bases at V and 8 bases at J, leaving 5 bases unmatched. The CDR3 loop spans 13 amino acids. CDR1 is SNHLY, CDR2 FYNNEI, per germline. CDR3 sequence (DNA): TGTGCCAGCAGTTTCGACAGGGGAGATGAGCAGTTCTTC. As protein: CASSFDRGDEQFF. Filled out from reference TRBV2 and TRBJ2-1, the complete variable domain reads EPEVTQTPSHQVTQMGQEVILRCVPISNHLYFYWYRQILGQKVEFLVSFYNNEISEKSEIFDDQFSVERPDGSNFTLKIRSTKLEDSAMYFCASSFDRGDEQFFGPGTRLTVL.

V and J are TRBV6-1 and TRBJ1-2; D gene uncertain. The CDR3 contains 15 residues. Trimming pared 3 bases from V and 4 bases from J, leaving 15 bases between. CDR1 is MNHNS and CDR2 is SASEGT in the germline V gene. CDR3 sequence: CASSDATESIYGYTF. For the CDR3, the DNA is TGTGCCAGCAGTGACGCAACGGAGTCTATCTATGGCTACACCTTC.

The V and J genes are TRBV5-6 and TRBJ1-5; 9 bases match TRBD1. Unmatched junction bases numbered 3, after V lost 4 bases and J lost 1 base. Germline CDR1 is SGHDT and CDR2 is YYEEEE. This CDR3 spans 15 amino acids. In DNA form, the CDR3 reads TGTGCCAGCAGCCCGGGGACAGGGAGCAATCAGCCCCAGCATTTT. The encoded protein is CASSPGTGSNQPQHF.

This clone was observed a few times. The V and J genes are TRBV6-5 and TRBJ1-5, with TRBD1 matching over 8 bases. Germline assignment: CDR1 MNHEY and CDR2 SVGAGI. CDR3 length: 15 amino acids. V was clipped by 5 bases and J by 7 bases; unmatched bases: 10. The CDR3 reads CASSPQQGEGQPQHF. CDR3 nucleotides: TGTGCCAGCAGTCCCCAACAGGGGGAGGGCCAGCCCCAGCATTTT.

The chain links TRBV3-1 (or the pseudogene TRBV3-2) to TRBJ2-7; D is ambiguous. From germline, CDR1 is LGHDT and CDR2 YNNKEL (reference sequence). The CDR3 has 10 amino acids. V was cut by 6 bases and J by 3 bases, with 3 bases left in between. Here the CDR3 DNA reads TGTGCCAGCAGGCGCTACGAGCAGTACTTC. This encodes CASRRYEQYF.

The chain couples TRBV2 to TRBJ1-6, with 10 nucleotides matching TRBD1. Per germline, CDR1 SNHLY and CDR2 FYNNEI. V lost 7 bases to trimming and J lost 8 bases; unmatched junction nucleotides: 11. The CDR3 has 16 residues. The CDR3 coding sequence is TGTGCCAGCAAAACTCCGGGACAGGGGCAAGATTCACCCCTCCACTTT. Translated, it gives CASKTPGQGQDSPLHF.

This clone came up a few times. The chain combines TRBV5-1 with TRBJ2-1; a possible D gene is TRBD2 (7 bases). The CDR3 extends over 16 amino acids. Trimming shortened V by 0 bases and J by 7 bases, and 17 bases separated the two germline ends. Germline V lookup: CDR1 SGHRS, CDR2 YFSETQ. The CDR3 DNA reads TGCGCCAGCAGCTTGGATGGGGGGGCCTCAGGGAATGAGCAGTTCTTC. It specifies CASSLDGGASGNEQFF.

This chain connects TRBV6-6 to TRBJ1-2, with 7 bases identical to TRBD1. J was trimmed by 7 bases and V by 6 bases; bases with no gene match: 5. The germline V gene encodes CDR1 MNHNY and CDR2 SVGAGI (reference sequence). The CDR3 has 12 amino acids. The CDR3 here is CASRGGDVGYTF. CDR3 sequence (DNA): TGTGCCAGCAGAGGGGGCGACGTTGGCTACACCTTC.

V and J are TRBV9 and TRBJ2-5; D perhaps matches TRBD1 (5 bases). The CDR3 is made up of 17 amino acids. Looked up from germline, CDR1 is SGDLS and CDR2 is YYNGEE. V lost 3 bases to trimming and J lost 1 base, with 19 bases between them. The DNA for the CDR3 is TGTGCCAGCAGCGCGAGTGACAGACGGACAACCCAAGAGACCCAGTACTTC. Its protein is CASSASDRRTTQETQYF.

This chain joins TRBV19 and TRBJ1-6; 8 nucleotides match TRBD1. CDR3 length equals 14 residues. V lost 6 bases, J lost 10 bases, and 8 bases stayed unmatched. CDR1 is LNHDA, CDR2 SQIVND, per germline (reference sequence). The CDR3 is CASRDRGAGSPLHF. The CDR3 DNA sequence: TGTGCCAGTAGAGACAGGGGCGCGGGGTCACCCCTCCACTTT. Variable domain in full (rest from reference TRBV19 and TRBJ1-6): DGGITQSPKYLFRKEGQNVTLSCEQNLNHDAMYWYRQDPGQGLRLIYYSQIVNDFQKGDIAEGYSVSREKKESFPLTVTSAQKNPTAFYLCASRDRGAGSPLHFGNGTRLTVT.